Here is one TCR beta chain with its context. Its specificity is not known. V lost 5 bases and J 4 bases, leaving 12 bases between the germline ends. The CDR3 length is 13 residues. Germline CDR1 is SGHRS and CDR2 is YFSETQ. This entry belongs to a study of cytomegalovirus exposure and HLA in healthy donors. Whole-study context: Out of roughly 170 million T cells, an earlier analysis found about 100 million unique TCR beta sequences in total. Study results and caveats: It is likely that the observed cluster of highly shared sequence variants was a sequencing artifact. With DRB1 most and HLA-C fewest, TCR association rates differed between HLA loci in a later analysis.

The study ran its PCR with 60 Vbeta and 13 Jbeta primers. Assay: immunoSEQ multiplex PCR; the TCRdb copy retains only in-frame clones and omits some. This sample's clone table lists fewer than 75,000 clones. The chain combines TRBV5-1 with TRBJ1-2, with D uncertain. The sequencing input was PBMCs. This clonotype was sampled from a boy between 10 and 17 years old in good health and CMV-seronegative. The CDR3 coding sequence is TGCGCCAGCAGGGCCATCGGCGGCTATGGCTACACCTTC. It specifies CASRAIGGYGYTF.